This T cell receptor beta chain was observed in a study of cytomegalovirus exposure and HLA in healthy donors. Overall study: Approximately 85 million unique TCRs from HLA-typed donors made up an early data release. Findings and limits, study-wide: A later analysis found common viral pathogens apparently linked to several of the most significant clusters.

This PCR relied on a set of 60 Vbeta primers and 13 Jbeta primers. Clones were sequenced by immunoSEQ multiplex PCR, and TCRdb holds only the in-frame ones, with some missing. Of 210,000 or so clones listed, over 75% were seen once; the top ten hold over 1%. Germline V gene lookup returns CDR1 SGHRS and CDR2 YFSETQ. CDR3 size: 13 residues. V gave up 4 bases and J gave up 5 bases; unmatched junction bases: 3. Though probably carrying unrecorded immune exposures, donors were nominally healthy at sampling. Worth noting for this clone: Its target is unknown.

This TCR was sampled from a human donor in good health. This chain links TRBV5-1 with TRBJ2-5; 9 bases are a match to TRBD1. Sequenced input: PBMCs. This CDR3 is CASSGGQGETQYF. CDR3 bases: TGCGCCAGCAGCGGGGGACAGGGTGAGACCCAGTACTTC. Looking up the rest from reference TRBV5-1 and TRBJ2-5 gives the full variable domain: KAGVTQTPRYLIKTRGQQVTLSCSPISGHRSVSWYQQTPGQGLQFLFEYFSETQRNKGNFPGRFSGRQFSNSRSEMNVSTLELGDSALYLCASSGGQGETQYFGPGTRLLVL.